The 8 T cell receptor beta chains below come from one sample, sequenced in a study of blood T cell repertoires in COVID-19. Only in-frame clones appear in the TCRdb table, and some are missing; sequencing was by immunoSEQ multiplex PCR. The sample lists approximately 210,000 clones; about four fifths were seen once. Specimen: PBMCs or T cells enriched from blood (not recorded which). Source of these receptors: a man aged 35 to 55 who had recovered from COVID-19.

The J gene is TRBJ1-2, the V gene TRBV5-1; 7 nucleotides line up with TRBD1. Germline lookup yields CDR1 SGHRS and CDR2 YFSETQ. There are 14 residues in the CDR3. The ends lost 2 bases at V and 4 bases at J; junction bases unmatched: 5. As DNA, the CDR3 is TGCGCCAGCAGCTTCGCGACAGGGACCTATGGCTACACCTTC. Its translation: CASSFATGTYGYTF.

The J gene is TRBJ1-6, the V gene TRBV9; 12 bases align to TRBD1. After removal of 2 bases from V and 13 bases from J, the junction contained 4 bases not matched to a gene. Looked up from germline, CDR1 is SGDLS and CDR2 is YYNGEE. The length of the CDR3 is 14 residues. The CDR3 here is CASSVGQGASPLHF. The CDR3 DNA is TGTGCCAGCAGCGTGGGACAGGGGGCGAGTCCCCTCCACTTT.

The chain has TRBV25-1 and TRBJ2-5; D perhaps matches TRBD2 (6 bases). This CDR3 region has 18 residues. V shed 1 base and J shed 4 bases, with 22 bases lying between them. CDR1 is MGHDK and CDR2 is SYGVNS in the germline V gene. The CDR3 DNA reads TGTGCCAGCAGTGAATCTATTAGCGGATCAATACTACGAGAGACCCAGTACTTC. Encoded protein: CASSESISGSILRETQYF.

This clone was observed a few times. This rearrangement joins TRBV19 to TRBJ1-2; no definite D call. The germline CDR1 and CDR2 sequences are LNHDA and SQIVND (reference sequence). CDR3 length: 13 residues. Trimming pared 5 bases from V and 7 bases from J, leaving 14 bases between. This CDR3 is CASSAGLSGGYTF. The CDR3 DNA sequence: TGTGCCAGTAGTGCCGGTTTGAGTGGTGGCTACACCTTC.

This clone was found once. In nucleotides, the CDR3 is TGCGCCAGCAGCTTAGATATACCGGGACAGGGTGACGAGCAGTACTTC. This translates into CASSLDIPGQGDEQYF. The V call is TRBV5-1, the J call TRBJ2-7, with 9 bases lining up with TRBD1. CDR3 length: 16 amino acids. V lost 2 bases, J lost 5 bases, and 11 bases stayed unmatched. Germline CDR1 reads SGHRS; CDR2 reads YFSETQ.

The V gene is TRBV10-2, the J gene TRBJ2-7, with 9 bases aligning to TRBD2. The CDR3 is 11 residues long. J lost 7 bases, V lost 6 bases, and 1 base had no gene match. In germline, CDR1 is WSHSY, CDR2 SAAADI. The DNA of the CDR3 is TGCGCCAGCAGCCTAGCGGGGGAGCAGTACTTC. The encoded protein is CASSLAGEQYF.

V gene TRBV2 combines with J gene TRBJ1-5, with D hard to call. The CDR3 has 15 residues. Trimming took 5 bases from V and 3 from J, leaving 14 bases between them. CDR1 and CDR2 (germline): SNHLY, FYNNEI. As DNA, the CDR3 is TGTGCCAGCAGTCGTGAAGGAGGGTTCAATCAGCCCCAGCATTTT. Its protein is CASSREGGFNQPQHF.

This clone was seen only a few times. The J gene is TRBJ2-1, the V gene TRBV6-4; 11 bases map to TRBD1. In germline, CDR1 is MRHNA, CDR2 SNTAGT. V shed 3 bases, J shed 6 bases, and the junction held 1 base outside the gene matches. The CDR3 has 14 amino acids. The chain's CDR3 is CASSEGQGGNEQFF. CDR3 DNA: TGTGCCAGCAGTGAGGGACAGGGGGGCAATGAGCAGTTCTTC.